This is a list of T cell receptor beta chains from one sample in a study of shared T cell receptors in the human thymus. Clones were sequenced by immunoSEQ multiplex PCR, and TCRdb holds only the in-frame ones, with some missing. Of hundreds of thousands of clones in the sample, over 75% were seen once. The same data also contributed to another study, on human thymus T cells.

The sequencing input was thymocytes. These receptors were collected from a boy under two years old with a congenital heart defect. CDR3s include the opening cysteine and the closing phenylalanine or tryptophan. The order of the fields is V gene, J gene, D gene, CDR3 DNA, CDR3 protein. A D gene is named only where the DNA matches it firmly.

>TRBV27|TRBJ2-2|.
TGTGCCAGCAGCCAGGACAGTCTTCCCGCGAACACCGGGGAGCTGTTTTTT
CASSQDSLPANTGELFF
>TRBV4-2|TRBJ1-5|TRBD1
TGTGCCAGCAGCCAAGCAGGGGGGAGCAATCAGCCCCAGCATTTT
CASSQAGGSNQPQHF
>TRBV6-5|TRBJ2-7|TRBD1
TGTGCCAGCAGAAGGGACAGAGAATACGAGCAGTACTTC
CASRRDREYEQYF
>TRBV28|TRBJ2-2|TRBD2
TGTGCCAGCAGCCATATCCGGGGGCGGGGGGCGAACACCGGGGAGCTGTTTTTT
CASSHIRGRGANTGELFF
>TRBV6-1|TRBJ1-5|TRBD1
TGTGCCAGCAGATTGGACAGGGGTAGCAATCAGCCCCAGCATTTT
CASRLDRGSNQPQHF
>TRBV27|TRBJ1-1|.
TGTGCCAGCTCGGCGGACCCAAGGGGAACTGAAGCTTTCTTT
CASSADPRGTEAFF
>TRBV18|TRBJ2-7|.
TGTGCCAGCTCACCCAGCGGAAGCCTATACTTTGCCTACGAGCAGTACTTC
CASSPSGSLYFAYEQYF
>TRBV27|TRBJ1-6|.
TGTGCCAGCACCCTGGGGGGAAAAAGGCGTTCCCCCCTCCACTTT
CASTLGGKRRSPLHF
>TRBV4-3|TRBJ2-1|TRBD1
TGCGCCAGCAGCCAGTTCCAGGGGGACTACAATGAGCAGTTCTTC
CASSQFQGDYNEQFF
>TRBV27|TRBJ2-6|TRBD2
TGTGCCACTCGCGGGAGCTTCTGCTCTGGGGCCAACGTCCTGACTTTC
CATRGSFCSGANVLTF
>TRBV9|TRBJ2-2|.
TGTGCCAGCAGCGTAATTGACCGAGACAGGCAAGACACCGGGGAGCTGTTTTTT
CASSVIDRDRQDTGELFF
>TRBV30|TRBJ1-1|.
TGTGCCTGGAGGGGAGGTCCGTGGAACACTGAAGCTTTCTTT
CAWRGGPWNTEAFF
>TRBV6-6|TRBJ2-7|.
TGTGCCAGCAGTTACTGGGCAGGGCAAGCCTACTACGAGCAGTACTTC
CASSYWAGQAYYEQYF
>TRBV6-1|TRBJ2-7|TRBD2
TGTGCCAGCAGTGACAAGGGAGCGGGAGAACACCCCTACGAGCAGTACTTC
CASSDKGAGEHPYEQYF
>TRBV5-4|TRBJ2-1|TRBD2
TGTGCCAGCAGCTTTCTAGCGGGAGAGTACAATGAGCAGTTCTTC
CASSFLAGEYNEQFF
>TRBV4-3|TRBJ2-7|TRBD2
TGCGCCAGCAGCCATACCCTCGGGGGTAGCGGGGACTACGAGCAGTACTTC
CASSHTLGGSGDYEQYF
>TRBV6-6|TRBJ1-2|TRBD1
TGTGCCAGCAGTCGAAAACACAGGGGAGGCGGCTACACCTTC
CASSRKHRGGGYTF
>TRBV11-2|TRBJ2-1|.
TGTGCCAGCCAAAAGGGGTATCCGCCCTACAATGAGCAGTTCTTC
CASQKGYPPYNEQFF
>TRBV28|TRBJ1-3|.
TGTGCCAGCAGTTTAACCCGAAGAAAAGCGCTGGGTTTTGGAAACACCATATATTTT
CASSLTRRKALGFGNTIYF